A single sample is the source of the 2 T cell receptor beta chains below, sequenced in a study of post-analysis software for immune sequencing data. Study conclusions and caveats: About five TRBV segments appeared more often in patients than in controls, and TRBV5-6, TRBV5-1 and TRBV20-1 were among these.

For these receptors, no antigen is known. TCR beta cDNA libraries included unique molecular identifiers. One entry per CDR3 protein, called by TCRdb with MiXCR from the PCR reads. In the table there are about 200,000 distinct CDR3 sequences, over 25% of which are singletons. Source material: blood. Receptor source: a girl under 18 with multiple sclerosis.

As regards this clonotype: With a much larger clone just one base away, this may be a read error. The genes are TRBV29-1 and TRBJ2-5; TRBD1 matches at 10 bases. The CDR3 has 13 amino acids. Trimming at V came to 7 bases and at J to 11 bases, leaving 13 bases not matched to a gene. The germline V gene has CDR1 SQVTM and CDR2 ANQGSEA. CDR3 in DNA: TGCAGCGGGGACAGGGGACGGATCAATGAGCAGTACTTC. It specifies CSGDRGRINEQYF.

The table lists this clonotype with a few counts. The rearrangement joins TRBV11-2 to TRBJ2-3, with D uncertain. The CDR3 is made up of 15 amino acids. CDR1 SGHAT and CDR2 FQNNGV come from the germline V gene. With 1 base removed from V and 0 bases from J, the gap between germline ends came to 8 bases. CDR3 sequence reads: CASSLGPQSTDTQYF. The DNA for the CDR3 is TGTGCCAGCAGCTTAGGCCCCCAGAGCACAGATACGCAGTATTTT. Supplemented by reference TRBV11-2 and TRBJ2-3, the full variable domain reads EAGVAQSPRYKIIEKRQSVAFWCNPISGHATLYWYQQILGQGPKLLIQFQNNGVVDDSQLPKDRFSAERLKGVDSTLKIQPAKLEDSAVYLCASSLGPQSTDTQYFGPGTRLTVL.